The 27 T cell receptor beta chains presented below share a single source sample, sequenced in a study of cytomegalovirus exposure and HLA in healthy donors. The PCR was carried out with 60 Vbeta primers and 13 Jbeta primers. Here immunoSEQ multiplex PCR was the method, and the copy in TCRdb shows in-frame clones only, minus some. The sample lists about 160,000 clones, around 72% seen once, with less than 8.5% in the top ten. The sequencing sample was made of PBMCs. These receptor sequences come from a man between 40 and 49 years old in good health and CMV-seropositive.

This clone was counted a single time. This sequence joins TRBV6-5 and TRBJ1-1, with 7 bases aligning to TRBD1. The ends lost 10 bases at V and 11 bases at J; junction bases unmatched: 10. Germline values: CDR1 MNHEY, CDR2 SVGAGI. The CDR3 is 11 amino acids. The DNA for the CDR3 is TGTGCCATCCGTTCGGGACAGTCGGCTTTCTTT. This gives the protein CAIRSGQSAFF.

In the case of this clone: At one boundary the junction diverges from the germline segment, which might be a read error. The chain recombines TRBV7-8 with TRBJ2-5; a possible D gene is TRBD2 (7 bases). The germline V gene has CDR1 SGHVS and CDR2 FQNEAQ. The CDR3 totals 13 residues. The CDR3 loop is CASHWGGQETQYF. The CDR3 nucleotides are TGTGCCAGCCATTGGGGGGGCCAAGAAACCCAGTACTTC.

The V and J genes are TRBV5-1 and TRBJ2-7; perhaps TRBD1 as D (5 bases). Trimming shortened V by 3 bases and J by 5 bases, and 15 bases separated the two germline ends. CDR1 is SGHRS, CDR2 YFSETQ, per germline. This CDR3 comprises 14 residues. CDR3 in amino acids: CASSWAAGQDEQYF. The CDR3 DNA follows: TGCGCCAGCAGCTGGGCGGCAGGGCAGGACGAGCAGTACTTC.

The chain is built from TRBV30 and TRBJ1-6, with D unresolved. Trimming cost V 0 bases and J 8 bases, with 11 bases left between them. The CDR3 runs to 14 residues. The germline gives CDR1 GTSNPN, CDR2 SVGIG (reference sequence). The chain's CDR3 is CAWSVGILDSPLHF. CDR3 DNA: TGTGCCTGGAGTGTCGGGATCCTTGATTCACCCCTCCACTTT. Together with reference TRBV30 and TRBJ1-6, the CDR3 gives the full variable domain: SQTIHQWPATLVQPVGSPLSLECTVEGTSNPNLYWYRQAAGRGLQLLFYSVGIGQISSEVPQNLSASRPQDRQFILSSKKLLLSDSGFYLCAWSVGILDSPLHFGNGTRLTVT.

This clone was detected a few times. This chain joins TRBV9 and TRBJ1-5; 7 bases line up with TRBD1. Germline assignment: CDR1 SGDLS and CDR2 YYNGEE. The CDR3 totals 14 residues. V lost 3 bases and J lost 7; bases outside the gene matches: 7. CDR3 protein: CASSAGTVGQPQHF. CDR3 in DNA: TGTGCCAGCAGCGCCGGGACAGTGGGCCAGCCCCAGCATTTT. Based on the CDR3 plus reference TRBV9 and TRBJ1-5, the full variable domain is DSGVTQTPKHLITATGQRVTLRCSPRSGDLSVYWYQQSLDQGLQFLIQYYNGEERAKGNILERFSAQQFPDLHSELNLSSLELGDSALYFCASSAGTVGQPQHFGDGTRLSIL.

The chain joins TRBV6-5 to TRBJ2-1, with 7 nucleotides matching TRBD2. Germline assignment: CDR1 MNHEY and CDR2 SVGAGI. The CDR3 covers 15 residues. J gave up 0 bases and V 3 bases, and 2 bases lay outside the gene matches. The DNA of the CDR3 is TGTGCCAGCAGTTATCGGGGGGTCTCCTACAATGAGCAGTTCTTC. The encoded protein is CASSYRGVSYNEQFF.

The V call is TRBV11-2, the J call TRBJ1-2, with TRBD1 as a possible D gene (5 bases). This CDR3 region has 12 residues. CDR1 is SGHAT and CDR2 is FQNNGV in the germline V gene. Trimming cost V 8 bases and J 3 bases, with 10 bases left between them. CDR3: CASQGPDYGYTF. The CDR3 nucleotides read TGTGCCAGCCAGGGCCCAGACTATGGCTACACCTTC.

The genes are TRBV19 and TRBJ2-2; TRBD2 matches at 13 bases. The germline gives CDR1 LNHDA, CDR2 SQIVND (reference sequence). V trimming: 7 bases; J trimming: 3 bases; junction bases outside the gene matches: 11. This CDR3 has 18 residues. CDR3 nucleotide sequence: TGTGCCAGTACCCGGACTAGCGGGGGATTAACGGACACCGGGGAGCTGTTTTTT. Encoded protein: CASTRTSGGLTDTGELFF.

The chain couples TRBV5-8 to TRBJ2-7; D is ambiguous. Trimming shortened V by 2 bases and J by 2 bases, and 20 bases separated the two germline ends. This CDR3 spans 17 amino acids. The germline V gene encodes CDR1 SGHTS and CDR2 YDEGEE. Written as DNA, the CDR3 is TGTGCCAGCAGCTTACTCTTGGTTCCCAAGATTCCCTACGAGCAGTACTTC. Residues: CASSLLLVPKIPYEQYF.

The rearrangement uses TRBV5-8 and TRBJ2-2, with 7 bases matching TRBD2. V dropped 7 bases and J dropped 4; count of bases not matched to a gene: 13. The CDR3 sequence is 16 residues long. Looked up from germline, CDR1 is SGHTS and CDR2 is YDEGEE. The CDR3 loop is CASPFPAGFATGELFF. As DNA, the CDR3 is TGTGCCAGCCCTTTCCCAGCGGGGTTCGCCACCGGGGAGCTGTTTTTT.

On this clone: The same CDR3 can be traced to other DNA sequences in this sample. The CDR3 region has the DNA TGTGCCAGCAGTTTGGTGAGTGCCCTCAATGAGCAGTTCTTC. Its protein is CASSLVSALNEQFF. V gene TRBV27 combines with J gene TRBJ2-1, with D uncertain. This CDR3 contains 14 residues. CDR1 and CDR2 (germline): MNHEY, SMNVEV (reference sequence). V shed 3 bases and J shed 6 bases, with 12 bases lying between them.

This clone was seen a handful of times. The chain recombines TRBV4-3 with TRBJ1-2; D not certain. V was trimmed by 0 bases and J by 4 bases, leaving 15 bases between them. The CDR3 is made up of 16 amino acids. Germline loops: CDR1 LGHNA, CDR2 YSLEER. The CDR3 loop is CASSQDAPGLSYGYTF. CDR3 bases: TGCGCCAGCAGCCAAGATGCTCCGGGATTGAGCTATGGCTACACCTTC.

This chain uses TRBV9 with TRBJ1-1; D perhaps matches TRBD1 (5 bases). V lost 0 bases and J lost 1, with 13 bases in between. The CDR3 extends over 16 amino acids. Germline loops: CDR1 SGDLS, CDR2 YYNGEE. Here the CDR3 reads CASSVVLWGGNTEAFF. CDR3 nucleotide sequence: TGTGCCAGCAGCGTAGTACTTTGGGGCGGGAACACTGAAGCTTTCTTT.

This clone appeared a single time. The gene calls are TRBV7-9 and TRBJ1-2; D is ambiguous. The CDR3 length is 16 residues. V was clipped by 0 bases and J by 3 bases, with 14 bases between them. Germline CDR1 SEHNR, CDR2 FQNEAQ (reference sequence). This CDR3 reads CASSLADQEGYYGYTF. The CDR3 DNA reads as TGTGCCAGCAGCTTAGCAGACCAGGAAGGATACTATGGCTACACCTTC.

The chain uses TRBV5-5 and TRBJ2-7, with D maybe TRBD2 (5 bases). Looked up from germline, CDR1 is SGHKS and CDR2 is YYEKEE (reference sequence). The CDR3 covers 15 residues. Trimming removed 0 bases from V and 1 base from J, with 11 bases in between. The CDR3 region is CASSLAPGVSYEQYF. The CDR3 DNA follows: TGTGCCAGCAGCTTGGCCCCCGGGGTGTCCTACGAGCAGTACTTC.

The rearrangement joins TRBV30 to TRBJ1-1; 8 nucleotides agree with TRBD1. Germline lookup yields CDR1 GTSNPN and CDR2 SVGIG (reference sequence). This CDR3 region has 13 residues. J was trimmed by 1 base and V by 3 bases; bases with no gene match: 1. The CDR3 reads CAWSGQGNTEAFF. CDR3 coding DNA: TGTGCCTGGAGCGGACAGGGGAACACTGAAGCTTTCTTT.

The chain joins TRBV4-3 to TRBJ2-2; 14 bases are shared with TRBD2. With V trimmed by 3 bases and J by 1 base, 13 bases remained unmatched. Germline V lookup: CDR1 LGHNA, CDR2 YSLEER. This CDR3 has 21 residues. The CDR3 spells CASSHQTPGTSGGRNTGELFF. CDR3 sequence (DNA): TGCGCCAGCAGCCACCAAACTCCGGGGACTAGCGGGGGAAGGAACACCGGGGAGCTGTTTTTT.

V gene TRBV5-1 combines with J gene TRBJ2-1; D is unresolved. Trimming stripped 4 bases from V and 6 bases from J, with 5 bases between. The germline V gene encodes CDR1 SGHRS and CDR2 YFSETQ. The length of the CDR3 is 11 residues. The CDR3 DNA follows: TGCGCCAGCAGCGCACTCAATGAGCAGTTCTTC. It specifies CASSALNEQFF.

V usage is TRBV7-3 and J usage is TRBJ2-1; TRBD2 matches at 9 bases. The V and J ends lost 5 bases and 3 bases, in that order; junction bases with no gene match: 5. CDR3 length equals 15 residues. Germline values: CDR1 SGHTA, CDR2 FQGTGA. The CDR3 DNA reads TGTGCCAGCAGCCGGAGCGGGGGGATCTACAATGAGCAGTTCTTC. It translates to CASSRSGGIYNEQFF.

The chain has TRBV5-4 and TRBJ2-3, with D perhaps matching TRBD2 (5 bases). The CDR3 loop spans 14 amino acids. Germline-derived CDR1 and CDR2 are SGHNT and YYREEE (reference sequence). V was clipped by 3 bases and J by 6 bases, with 14 bases between them. CDR3 DNA: TGTGCCAGCAGCTCGGAACTAGTCGGGGATACGCAGTATTTT. Protein: CASSSELVGDTQYF.

The rearrangement joins TRBV2 to TRBJ1-2; a possible D gene is TRBD1 (6 bases). V lost 8 bases and J lost 8, with 18 bases in between. The CDR3 runs 13 residues. Germline V lookup: CDR1 SNHLY, CDR2 FYNNEI. The DNA for the CDR3 is TGTGCCAGCGTGTTGGGGGCGCCGGGGGGCTACACCTTC. Protein: CASVLGAPGGYTF.

The V gene is TRBV9, the J gene TRBJ2-1, with D tentatively TRBD2 (5 bases). CDR3 length: 14 amino acids. The germline V gene encodes CDR1 SGDLS and CDR2 YYNGEE. The germline V and J ends were trimmed by 2 bases and 6 bases, with 12 bases remaining between them. The CDR3 spells CASSVFGEGNEQFF. The CDR3 DNA follows: TGTGCCAGCAGCGTGTTCGGCGAGGGCAATGAGCAGTTCTTC.

The chain links TRBV6-7 to TRBJ2-3; tentative D call: TRBD2 (5 bases). TRBV6-7 is an open reading frame whose function is uncertain. The CDR3 consists of 16 residues. Trimming left V 2 bases short and J 6 bases short, with 18 bases between. The CDR3 DNA reads TGTGCCAGCAGTTACCCTCCCGCGGGTAGGGCGGATACGCAGTATTTT. It specifies CASSYPPAGRADTQYF.

The chain combines TRBV11-2 with TRBJ2-5, with D perhaps TRBD2 (5 bases). The CDR3 has 13 residues. The germline CDR1 and CDR2 sequences are SGHAT and FQNNGV. Trimming removed 7 bases at V and 1 base at J, with 10 bases between. Written as DNA, the CDR3 is TGTGCCAGCAAGGACTGGATCCAAGAGACCCAGTACTTC. It translates to CASKDWIQETQYF. The variable domain in full, completed from reference TRBV11-2 and TRBJ2-5, reads EAGVAQSPRYKIIEKRQSVAFWCNPISGHATLYWYQQILGQGPKLLIQFQNNGVVDDSQLPKDRFSAERLKGVDSTLKIQPAKLEDSAVYLCASKDWIQETQYFGPGTRLLVL.

This clone has a handful of counts. The rearrangement uses TRBV6-1 and TRBJ1-5; TRBD1 might be the D (6 bases). This CDR3 spans 16 amino acids. V lost 0 bases, J lost 5 bases, and 14 bases lay in between. Germline V gene lookup returns CDR1 MNHNS and CDR2 SASEGT. The CDR3 region is CASSEAGQGIHQPQHF. CDR3 coding DNA: TGTGCCAGCAGTGAAGCGGGGCAGGGGATACATCAGCCCCAGCATTTT.

This clone was seen more than once but under ten times. This chain connects TRBV5-4 to TRBJ2-6; possibly TRBD2 for D (7 bases). The germline V gene encodes CDR1 SGHNT and CDR2 YYREEE (reference sequence). V was shortened by 1 base and J by 2 bases, with 10 bases between the two germline ends. This CDR3 comprises 16 residues. The CDR3 nucleotides are TGTGCCAGCAGCTTGCCCGGGGGGCCTGGGGCCAACGTCCTGACTTTC. Translating gives CASSLPGGPGANVLTF.

This clone occurred a few times. The rearrangement uses TRBV4-2 and TRBJ2-6; D unresolved. This CDR3 comprises 16 residues. Germline CDR1 and CDR2: LGHNA and YNFKEQ. Trimming removed 0 bases at V and 0 bases at J, with 6 bases between. CDR3 residues: CASSQDESSGANVLTF. The CDR3 coding sequence is TGTGCCAGCAGCCAAGATGAGAGCTCTGGGGCCAACGTCCTGACTTTC.